This entry is about one T cell receptor (beta chain). The clone's antigen remains unknown. No qualities accompany the bases; no much larger clone lies one base away. This sample is drawn from a study of blood T cell repertoires in COVID-19 (dated by TCRdb to 2018 to 2021). Regarding the research as a whole: Collaborator samples came from the United States, Italy and Spain and covered acute and convalescent phases of COVID-19. The repertoires were released in a freely available public database intended as a resource for research on the immune response to SARS-CoV-2. Where HLA class I and class II types were available, the types were taken from metadata supplied by the sample provider, not from assay-based typing. The samples were drawn from two sources: the first 160 participants of the ongoing ImmuneRACE study, and approximately 1,300 subjects contributed by 6 global collaborators. The prospective study material was composed of cDNA or gDNA derived from T cells, B-cell-depleted T cells, or PBMCs. Nearly every sample came with metadata listing a de-identified subject ID, COVID-19 status, age in years and sex. Subjects who had been exposed to COVID-19, were actively infected with it, or had recovered from it provided the deeply sampled blood TCRbeta repertoires that made up the dataset. What the work shows at the level of the full study, not this receptor alone: Clinical and demographic metadata were provided uncurated, with the amount varying by source and participant.

TCRbeta CDR3 regions were amplified from genomic DNA by means of the immunoSEQ Assay, a bias-controlled multiplex PCR. Concerning the study's data processing: The number of nucleated cells in each sample was estimated from the amplification of reference gene primers within the assay. Sequence reads were collapsed and filtered to measure the absolute abundance of every unique TCRbeta CDR3 rearrangement. For each sample, productive Simpson clonality was calculated as the square root of Simpson's diversity index over productive rearrangements. TCRdb holds this immuneACCESS table with in-frame rearrangements only. Some clones are missing; in checked studies, unresolved V genes explain under half, and the rest has no known cause. V, J and clone size derive from that table, while D and trimming were established from the DNA sequence. The table for this sample lists 210,000 or so clones; 85% of them were counted only once. The ten largest account for approximately 5.1% of the sample.

In Seattle, one collaborating source enrolled patients while the infection was active and tracked those patients longitudinally over the course of disease. Whole blood was collected in K2EDTA tubes by collaborating institutions according to the institutions' own protocols. For TCRbeta analysis, collaborators shipped samples as frozen whole blood, isolated PBMCs, or DNA extracted from either of those sample types. Its CDR3 holds 14 amino acids, cysteine through phenylalanine. The DNA shown is the 42-base CDR3, in frame from base 1. V is clipped by 5 bases and J by 2 bases, and the sequence between their germline boundaries is 12 bases long. Based on the germline V gene (reference sequence), the CDR1 and CDR2 sequences are MNHEY and SMNVEV.

Material: peripheral blood. The rearrangement combines TRBV27 with TRBJ1-1; confidence is insufficient to name the D gene. This TCR came from a man aged 45-65 years with COVID-19, enrolled during active disease. The DNA sequence is as follows: TGTGCCAGCAGTCGAGGGTCCTTCAACACTGAAGCTTTCTTT. This encodes CASSRGSFNTEAFF.